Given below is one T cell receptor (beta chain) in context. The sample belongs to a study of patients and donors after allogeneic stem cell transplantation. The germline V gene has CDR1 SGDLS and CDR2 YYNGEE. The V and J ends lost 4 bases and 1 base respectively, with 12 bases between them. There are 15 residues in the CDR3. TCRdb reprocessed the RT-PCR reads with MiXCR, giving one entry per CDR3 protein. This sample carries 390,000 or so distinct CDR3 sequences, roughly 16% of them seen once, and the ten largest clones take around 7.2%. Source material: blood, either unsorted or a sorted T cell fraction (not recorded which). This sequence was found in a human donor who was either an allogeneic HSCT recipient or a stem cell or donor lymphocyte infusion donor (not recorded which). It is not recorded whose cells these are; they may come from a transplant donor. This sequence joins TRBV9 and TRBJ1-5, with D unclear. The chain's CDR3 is CASSPGPRSNQPQHF. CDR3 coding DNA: TGTGCCAGCAGCCCTGGGCCGAGGAGCAATCAGCCCCAGCATTTT.